This TCR beta chain was observed in a study of blood T cell repertoires in COVID-19. At the level of the study: Acute and convalescent COVID-19 specimens originated in the United States, Italy and Spain. T cells, B-cell-depleted T cells, or PBMCs provided the cDNA or gDNA that served as material.

Authors' processing steps: Reference gene primer amplification gave estimated nucleated cell counts. TCRdb's copy holds only in-frame clones and misses some; the assay was immunoSEQ multiplex PCR. The D gene and trimming were derived from the DNA, and the V and J assignments and clone size from that table. The table records about 170,000 clones, over 70% of them present only once. The sequence was collected from a woman in her 70s who had recovered from COVID-19. Sample: peripheral blood.

The CDR3 DNA follows: TGTGCCAGCAGTTTATCACCCGGTTACACTGAAGCTTTCTTT. Translated: CASSLSPGYTEAFF. J is TRBJ1-1 and V is TRBV28; D ambiguous. The CDR3 consists of 14 residues. CDR1 and CDR2 (germline): MDHEN, SYDVKM. V lost 1 base to trimming and J lost 3 bases, with 9 bases between them.